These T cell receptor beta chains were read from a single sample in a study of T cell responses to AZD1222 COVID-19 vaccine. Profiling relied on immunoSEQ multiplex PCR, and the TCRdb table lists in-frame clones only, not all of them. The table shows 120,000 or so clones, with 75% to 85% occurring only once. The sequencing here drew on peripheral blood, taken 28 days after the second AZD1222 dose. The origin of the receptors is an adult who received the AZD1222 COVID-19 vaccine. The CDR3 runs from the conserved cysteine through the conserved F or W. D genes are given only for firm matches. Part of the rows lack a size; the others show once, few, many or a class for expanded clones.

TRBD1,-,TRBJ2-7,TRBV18,TGTGCCAGCTCACCACCGGGACAGGGGGTGGGGTCCTACGAGCAGTACTTC,CASSPPGQGVGSYEQYF
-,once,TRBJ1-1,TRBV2,TGTGCCAGCAACGTGGCGGGGATGAACACTGAAGCTTTCTTT,CASNVAGMNTEAFF
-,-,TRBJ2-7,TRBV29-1,TGCAGCGTAGCCCGGGGAATATCTGGCAGTGGGGACTTCTACGAGCAGTACTTC,CSVARGISGSGDFYEQYF
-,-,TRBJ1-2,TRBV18,TGTGCCAGCTCACCAGGGACAATTCTTGGCTACACCTTC,CASSPGTILGYTF
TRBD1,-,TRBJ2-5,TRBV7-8,TGTGCCAGCAGCTTGCAGACAGGGGGTGGAAAAGAGACCCAGTACTTC,CASSLQTGGGKETQYF
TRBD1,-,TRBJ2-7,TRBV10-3,TGTGCCATCAGTGATTCGACAGGGGCCTACGAGCAGTACTTC,CAISDSTGAYEQYF
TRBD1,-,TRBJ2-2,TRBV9,TGTGCCAGCAGCGAGACAGGGGCCGCCACCGGGGAGCTGTTTTTT,CASSETGAATGELFF
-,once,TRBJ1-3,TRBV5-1,TGCGCCAGCAGCTCCGGGGAAAGAGCTGGAAACACCATATATTTT,CASSSGERAGNTIYF
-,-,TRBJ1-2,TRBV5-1,TGCGCCAGCTGGGACCTCGAAGGACAGAGCTTCTATGGCTACACCTTC,CASWDLEGQSFYGYTF
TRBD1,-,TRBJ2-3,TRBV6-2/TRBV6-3,TGTGCCAGCAGTTATGTTCTAGGGGACAGGAAAACAGATACGCAGTATTTT,CASSYVLGDRKTDTQYF